The rows below give T cell receptor beta chains drawn from one sample of a study of shared clonotypes between healthy human individuals. Assay: immunoSEQ multiplex PCR; the TCRdb copy retains only in-frame clones and omits some. The sample gives fewer than 600,000 clones, 75% to 80% of which show up once; around 12% is in the top ten. Sequenced material: PBMCs. The receptor source for this set is a middle-aged woman in good health. Some clones in this sample may be carry-over from other donors' samples. The CDR3 runs from the conserved cysteine through the conserved F or W. A D gene is named only where the DNA matches it firmly. Clone size appears in some rows only: once, few, many, or a class for an expanded clone.

J: TRBJ1-2; D: TRBD1; V: TRBV10-3; size: once; DNA: TGTGCCATCAGTGCCGGACAGGGGGACTATGGCTACACCTTC; CDR3: CAISAGQGDYGYTF
J: TRBJ2-5; D: TRBD1; V: TRBV5-6; size: -; DNA: TGTGCCAGCAGCTTGAGACAGGGGGCTGGAGAGACCCAGTACTTC; CDR3: CASSLRQGAGETQYF
J: TRBJ2-2; D: TRBD1; V: TRBV11-2; size: -; DNA: TGTGCCAGCAGCAGATCGGGACAGGCCCCCGGGGAGCTGTTTTTT; CDR3: CASSRSGQAPGELFF
J: TRBJ2-2; D: TRBD2; V: TRBV7-9; size: many; DNA: TGTGCCAGCAGTCGCGGGACTAGCGACGTCGGGGAGCTGTTTTTT; CDR3: CASSRGTSDVGELFF
J: TRBJ2-7; D: -; V: TRBV2; size: -; DNA: TGTGCCAGCAGTGCCCGGACTGCCGTGGAGCAGTACTTC; CDR3: CASSARTAVEQYF
J: TRBJ2-5; D: -; V: TRBV4-2; size: -; DNA: TGTGCCAGCAGCCAGGAGAGGCTAGCGGAGACCCAGTACTTC; CDR3: CASSQERLAETQYF
J: TRBJ2-2; D: -; V: TRBV30; size: -; DNA: TGTGCCTGGAGTCCAGGACTCTACAAGTGGGAGCTGTTTTTT; CDR3: CAWSPGLYKWELFF
J: TRBJ2-5; D: TRBD2; V: TRBV7-2; size: -; DNA: TGTGCCAGCAGCGCAAGCGGGAGCGACGGAGAGACCCAGTACTTC; CDR3: CASSASGSDGETQYF
J: TRBJ1-2; D: -; V: TRBV7-2; size: few; DNA: TGTGCCAGCAGCTTAGACCCACAGGGAGTCTACGGCTACACCTTC; CDR3: CASSLDPQGVYGYTF
J: TRBJ2-7; D: -; V: TRBV27; size: -; DNA: TGTGCCAGCAGTTTAGCGGCTAGCCCTACCAACGAGCAGTACTTC; CDR3: CASSLAASPTNEQYF
J: TRBJ2-5; D: -; V: TRBV4-1; size: -; DNA: TGCGCCAGCAGCCTACAGGGTAAAGAGACCCAGTACTTC; CDR3: CASSLQGKETQYF
J: TRBJ2-3; D: TRBD2; V: TRBV5-8; size: -; DNA: TGTGCCAGCAGCTTGGATGCGGGAGGGTCAGATACGCAGTATTTT; CDR3: CASSLDAGGSDTQYF
J: TRBJ1-1; D: -; V: TRBV5-6; size: -; DNA: TGTGCCAGCAGCCTCTTCTTAGGCAAGGCTTTCTTT; CDR3: CASSLFLGKAFF
J: TRBJ1-5; D: -; V: TRBV2; size: -; DNA: TGTGCCAGCAGCCCCGTTAGGGCCTCGGGCAATCAGCCCCAGCATTTT; CDR3: CASSPVRASGNQPQHF
J: TRBJ1-1; D: -; V: TRBV4-2; size: -; DNA: TGTGCCAGCAGCCCCCTTCACACGGGGGAGTTGAACACTGAAGCTTTCTTT; CDR3: CASSPLHTGELNTEAFF
J: TRBJ2-7; D: -; V: TRBV2; size: many; DNA: TGTGCCAGCAGTGAAGCCCTCTACGAGCAGTACTTC; CDR3: CASSEALYEQYF
J: TRBJ2-1; D: TRBD2; V: TRBV25-1; size: few; DNA: TGTGCCAGCAGTGATCTGACTAGCGGGAGGGCCCATGAGCAGTTCTTC; CDR3: CASSDLTSGRAHEQFF
J: TRBJ1-1; D: -; V: TRBV10-3; size: -; DNA: TGTGCCATCAGTGAAACAGGATACACTGAAGCTTTCTTT; CDR3: CAISETGYTEAFF
J: TRBJ1-1; D: -; V: TRBV7-9; size: -; DNA: TGTGCCAGCAGCCCTTACGGGGGGGGCACTGAAGCTTTCTTT; CDR3: CASSPYGGGTEAFF
J: TRBJ2-7; D: TRBD2; V: TRBV7-9; size: -; DNA: TGTGCCAGCAGCTCTGGGACTAGCGGTGACTACGAGCAGTACTTC; CDR3: CASSSGTSGDYEQYF
J: TRBJ2-7; D: -; V: TRBV11-2; size: -; DNA: TGTGCCAGCAGCTCCCCGCCAGGGCCCCGACATTACGAGCAGTACTTC; CDR3: CASSSPPGPRHYEQYF
J: TRBJ2-6; D: -; V: TRBV28; size: many; DNA: TGTGCCAGCAGTACGGGGGATAGCTCTGGGGCCAACGTCCTGACTTTC; CDR3: CASSTGDSSGANVLTF
J: TRBJ2-2; D: -; V: TRBV7-3; size: -; DNA: TGTGCCAGCAGCATTTACGGACAAAGTCTCACCGGGGAGCTGTTTTTT; CDR3: CASSIYGQSLTGELFF
J: TRBJ2-3; D: -; V: TRBV7-9; size: -; DNA: TGTGCCAGCAGCCCAACCAAGTCAAGGTCCACAGATACGCAGTATTTT; CDR3: CASSPTKSRSTDTQYF
J: TRBJ1-5; D: -; V: TRBV28; size: few; DNA: TGTGCCGGGGGGGGAGATAGCAATCAGCCCCAGCATTTT; CDR3: CAGGGDSNQPQHF
J: TRBJ1-1; D: TRBD1; V: TRBV19; size: -; DNA: TGTGCCAGTAGTCCGGGGACAGGGGGCCTTTCTACTGAAGCTTTCTTT; CDR3: CASSPGTGGLSTEAFF
J: TRBJ2-3; D: TRBD1; V: TRBV29-1; size: few; DNA: TGCAGCGTCCTAGACAGGGGCGACACAGATACGCAGTATTTT; CDR3: CSVLDRGDTDTQYF
J: TRBJ2-5; D: TRBD1; V: TRBV15; size: -; DNA: TGTGCCACCAGCAGGGGACAGGGAGAGACCCAGTACTTC; CDR3: CATSRGQGETQYF
J: TRBJ2-5; D: TRBD2; V: TRBV28; size: once; DNA: TGTGCCAGCAGATCACTAGCGGGAGCCCGAGAGACCCAGTACTTC; CDR3: CASRSLAGARETQYF
J: TRBJ1-4; D: TRBD1; V: TRBV5-4; size: -; DNA: TGTGCCAGCAGCAAACAGGGGCGGTTTGAAAAACTGTTTTTT; CDR3: CASSKQGRFEKLFF
J: TRBJ1-5; D: -; V: TRBV6-1; size: -; DNA: TGTGCCATATCAACAGGGCTTCAGCCCCAGCATTTT; CDR3: CAISTGLQPQHF
J: TRBJ1-2; D: -; V: TRBV9; size: -; DNA: TGTGCCAGCAGCCCCAGTAGCCGGGAAGGGAACTATGGCTACACCTTC; CDR3: CASSPSSREGNYGYTF
J: TRBJ2-1; D: -; V: TRBV7-2; size: -; DNA: TGTGCCAGCAGCTTAGTCGGGGGCAGTGAGCAGTTCTTC; CDR3: CASSLVGGSEQFF
J: TRBJ2-1; D: -; V: TRBV4-3; size: few; DNA: TGCGCCAGCAGCCATGGGCGGCCCTACAATGAGCAGTTCTTC; CDR3: CASSHGRPYNEQFF
J: TRBJ2-3; D: TRBD2; V: TRBV14; size: -; DNA: TGTGCCAGCAGCCAAGAGGCACTAGCGGGAGATACGCAGTATTTT; CDR3: CASSQEALAGDTQYF
J: TRBJ2-7; D: TRBD1; V: TRBV30; size: -; DNA: TGTGCCTGGGGGACAGGGGGCGGGCAGTACTTC; CDR3: CAWGTGGGQYF
J: TRBJ1-1; D: -; V: TRBV30; size: -; DNA: TGTGCCTGGAGTGACGAGAAGGAAGCTTTCTTT; CDR3: CAWSDEKEAFF
J: TRBJ2-7; D: TRBD2; V: TRBV28; size: -; DNA: TGTGCCACGGCGCGGGGGTACGAGCAGTACTTC; CDR3: CATARGYEQYF
J: TRBJ1-1; D: -; V: TRBV7-9; size: few; DNA: TGTGCCAGCAGCTTAGGAGGGATGGACACTGAAGCTTTCTTT; CDR3: CASSLGGMDTEAFF
J: TRBJ1-2; D: TRBD1; V: TRBV7-2; size: -; DNA: TGTGCCAGCAGCCCAGGGACCGACAGGGTCGGCTACACCTTC; CDR3: CASSPGTDRVGYTF